This entry lists 22 T cell receptor beta chains sequenced from one sample in a study of T cells after yellow fever vaccination. TCRdb recomputed calls from the 5' RACE reads with MiXCR, one row per CDR3 protein. The sample lists fewer than 350,000 distinct CDR3 sequences; around 3.6% were seen once. The material was PBMCs, obtained on the day of the yellow fever booster vaccination. Receptors were obtained from a man between 18 and 29 years old who received the YFV17D yellow fever vaccine.

This clonotype was picked up a small number of times. The rearrangement links TRBV18 to TRBJ2-7; TRBD2 might be the D (6 bases). This CDR3 contains 14 residues. Germline values: CDR1 KGHSH, CDR2 LQKENI. V lost 3 bases and J 4 bases, leaving 13 bases between the germline ends. CDR3 loop: CASSPSGGPYEQYV. CDR3 sequence (DNA): TGTGCCAGCTCACCGTCCGGGGGTCCATACGAGCAGTACGTC.

A note on this clonotype: A read error may be the cause here, since a much bigger clone is one base away. The chain uses TRBV6-2 or TRBV6-3 and TRBJ2-2; the D gene could be TRBD1 or TRBD2 (5 bases each). Germline assignment: CDR1 MNHEY and CDR2 SVGEGT. The V and J ends lost 6 bases and 10 bases respectively, with 24 bases between them. This CDR3 spans 16 amino acids. The CDR3 spells CASSLTGAGYNVELFF. CDR3 DNA: TGTGCCAGCAGCCTTACCGGGGCAGGCTACAACGTGGAGCTGTTTTTT.

The chain links TRBV7-2 to TRBJ1-5; D is uncertain. V was clipped by 5 bases and J by 0 bases, with 11 bases between them. Germline lookup yields CDR1 SGHTA and CDR2 FQGNSA. CDR3 length: 15 residues. The CDR3 sequence: CASSQVGNSNQPQHF. DNA for the CDR3: TGTGCCAGCAGCCAGGTGGGGAATAGCAATCAGCCCCAGCATTTT.

A few counts support this clonotype. The rearrangement links TRBV18 to TRBJ1-6, with D possibly TRBD1 on 6 matching bases. The CDR3 is 15 amino acids. Germline V gives CDR1 KGHSH, CDR2 LQKENI. Trimming shortened V by 4 bases and J by 4 bases, and 11 bases separated the two germline ends. CDR3 protein: CASSQRQEYNSPLHF. DNA of the CDR3: TGTGCCAGCTCACAGCGACAGGAGTATAATTCACCCCTCCACTTT.

CDR3 nucleotide sequence: TGTGCCAGCAGCCAAATGGGGGGGGGGCCAGAGACCCAGTACTTC. Translated, it gives CASSQMGGGPETQYF. The V gene is TRBV4-2, the J gene TRBJ2-5; D might be TRBD2 (7 bases). This CDR3 is 15 amino acids long. Germline V lookup: CDR1 LGHNA, CDR2 YNFKEQ. The V and J ends lost 2 bases and 4 bases respectively, with 14 bases between them.

This clonotype was counted a few times. The chain links TRBV24-1 to TRBJ2-5; 9 nucleotides align to TRBD2. V shed 3 bases, J shed 5 bases, and the junction held 27 bases outside the gene matches. The V gene's germline CDR1 is KGHDR and CDR2 SFDVKD. The CDR3 loop spans 22 amino acids. CDR3 DNA: TGTGCCACCAGTGATGCAAGTTACACCGGGACTAGCCCGGGGGGGACCCCCGAGACCCAGTACTTC. Translating gives CATSDASYTGTSPGGTPETQYF.

This clonotype was counted between two and nine times. The rearrangement links TRBV12-3 or TRBV12-4 to TRBJ2-6; 10 bases are a match to TRBD2. J was trimmed by 9 bases and V by 6 bases; bases with no gene match: 5. The CDR3 runs to 14 residues. CDR3: CASRKRGGDNVLTF. In DNA, the CDR3 is TGTGCCAGCAGAAAGCGGGGGGGAGACAACGTCCTGACTTTC.

This chain joins TRBV10-3 and TRBJ2-5, with D perhaps TRBD1 (6 bases). Germline V CDR1 and CDR2: ENHRY, SYGVKD. V was shortened by 9 bases and J by 5 bases, with 19 bases between the two germline ends. This CDR3 has 14 residues. The CDR3, as DNA: TGTGCCATGGCGGCGACAGGTTTCGGGGAGACCCAGTACTTC. Its protein is CAMAATGFGETQYF.

This clonotype was detected a few times. The chain carries TRBV10-3 and TRBJ1-4; perhaps TRBD1 as D (5 bases). The germline V gene encodes CDR1 ENHRY and CDR2 SYGVKD. The CDR3 length is 15 residues. With 3 bases removed from V and 4 bases from J, the gap between germline ends came to 12 bases. The CDR3 here is CAISESRGSNEKLFF. The CDR3 coding sequence is TGTGCCATCAGTGAAAGTCGGGGGAGTAATGAAAAACTGTTTTTT.

This clonotype was counted a few times. The chain couples TRBV28 to TRBJ2-7, with D unclear. The length of the CDR3 is 12 residues. The V gene lost 3 bases and the J gene lost 4 bases, with 7 bases spanning the gap. Germline V gene sequence: CDR1 MDHEN, CDR2 SYDVKM. CDR3 amino acids: CASSFACYEQYV. CDR3 coding DNA: TGTGCCAGCAGTTTTGCGTGTTACGAGCAGTACGTC.

This clonotype was recorded at least ten times. The V call is TRBV6-5, the J call TRBJ2-6; either TRBD1 or TRBD2 may fit D (5 bases each). Germline loops: CDR1 MNHEY, CDR2 SVGAGI. V shed 7 bases and J shed 0 bases, with 13 bases lying between them. CDR3 length: 16 amino acids. The CDR3 protein is CASKRGTSSGANVLTF. The CDR3 DNA sequence: TGTGCCAGCAAACGGGGCACAAGCTCTGGGGCCAACGTCCTGACTTTC.

This clonotype has more than one count but fewer than ten. The chain has TRBV5-1 and TRBJ2-1; D is uncertain. Germline values: CDR1 SGHRS, CDR2 YFSETQ. The CDR3 runs 14 residues. V was clipped by 4 bases and J by 0 bases, with 8 bases between them. The CDR3 loop reads CASSPRPSYNEQFF. The DNA for the CDR3 is TGCGCCAGCAGCCCCCGACCCTCCTACAATGAGCAGTTCTTC.

The genes are TRBV5-1 and TRBJ2-1; 8 bases are a match to TRBD2. Germline assignment: CDR1 SGHRS and CDR2 YFSETQ. CDR3 length equals 16 residues. The V gene end was trimmed by 6 bases and the J gene end by 4 bases; junction bases not matched to a gene: 12. The CDR3, as DNA: TGCGCCAGCAAGATTAGCGGGGCCCCCCGTTACAATGAGCAGTTCTTC. Encoded protein: CASKISGAPRYNEQFF.

This clonotype was observed at least ten times. V usage is TRBV27 and J usage is TRBJ2-3; D unresolved. The V end lost 3 bases, the J end lost 0 bases, and 16 bases lay between the germline ends. The CDR3 spans 17 residues. Germline V gene sequence: CDR1 MNHEY, CDR2 SMNVEV (reference sequence). The CDR3 protein is CASSFSGRLLSTDTQYF. Here the CDR3 DNA reads TGTGCCAGCAGTTTCTCCGGCAGGCTCCTTAGCACAGATACGCAGTATTTT.

In its sample, this clonotype was seen many times. The V and J genes are TRBV27 and TRBJ2-5, with a weak D call TRBD2 (6 bases). This CDR3 has 13 residues. Trimming stripped 7 bases from V and 4 bases from J, with 13 bases between. Germline V gene data show CDR1 as MNHEY and CDR2 as SMNVEV (reference sequence). The CDR3 spells CASIGGTTETQYF. Written as DNA, the CDR3 is TGTGCCAGCATTGGGGGGACGACAGAGACCCAGTACTTC.

The CDR3 spells CASSTGSGTNTGELFF. The CDR3 region has the DNA TGCGCCAGCAGCACCGGGAGTGGGACGAACACCGGGGAGCTGTTTTTT. V and J are TRBV5-1 and TRBJ2-2; tentative D call: TRBD2 (6 bases). This CDR3 has 16 amino acids. V lost 4 bases, J lost 0 bases, and 13 bases lay in between. Per the germline V gene, CDR1 is SGHRS and CDR2 is YFSETQ.

CDR3 protein: CASSPLQDGPNGYTF. CDR3 DNA: TGTGCCAGCTCACCTTTACAGGACGGACCAAATGGCTACACCTTC. The V call is TRBV18, the J call TRBJ1-2, with D possibly matching TRBD1 (5 bases). The CDR3 contains 15 residues. Germline V gene sequence: CDR1 KGHSH, CDR2 LQKENI. The V end lost 3 bases, the J end lost 6 bases, and 17 bases lay between the germline ends.

V gene TRBV7-2 combines with J gene TRBJ2-7; D might be TRBD1 (7 bases). Germline CDR1 and CDR2: SGHTA and FQGNSA. The ends were cut back, 0 bases at V and 6 bases at J, with 21 bases in the middle. The CDR3 is 17 residues long. CDR3 amino acids: CASSLAGGEGRGGEQYF. Written as DNA, the CDR3 is TGTGCCAGCAGCTTAGCAGGGGGCGAAGGAAGGGGAGGCGAGCAGTACTTC.

The rearrangement joins TRBV28 to TRBJ2-1; 9 bases match TRBD1. Losses at the gene ends were 4 bases for V and 8 bases for J; bases not matched to a gene: 6. Germline CDR1 is MDHEN and CDR2 is SYDVKM. The CDR3 contains 14 residues. CDR3 DNA: TGTGCCAGCAGTTCGGGACAGGGATACGATGAGCAGTTCTTC. Its protein product is CASSSGQGYDEQFF.

This clonotype occurred a few times. The V gene is TRBV20-1, the J gene TRBJ2-2; perhaps TRBD2 as D (6 bases). Trimming took off 6 bases at V and 3 bases at J, with 20 bases between the two ends. The CDR3 spans 16 residues. Germline lookup yields CDR1 DFQATT and CDR2 SNEGSKA (reference sequence). As DNA, the CDR3 is TGCAGTGCACATAACGATGGGGGGACCGACACCGGGGAGCTGTTTTTT. It is translated as CSAHNDGGTDTGELFF.

The V and J genes are TRBV9 and TRBJ1-2, with TRBD1 identical over 9 bases. The V segment lost 4 bases and the J segment 2 bases; nucleotides outside the gene matches: 3. This CDR3 has 14 residues. Germline V gene data show CDR1 as SGDLS and CDR2 as YYNGEE. CDR3 coding DNA: TGTGCCAGCAGCAAGGGACAGGGCAACTATGGCTACACCTTC. Translated, it gives CASSKGQGNYGYTF.

This clonotype was found many times. The chain carries TRBV15 and TRBJ1-6; TRBD1 aligns across 8 bases. The CDR3 loop spans 17 amino acids. Trimming cost V 4 bases and J 6 bases; bases outside gene matches: 11. Per the germline V gene, CDR1 is LNHNV and CDR2 is YYDKDF (reference sequence). CDR3 residues: CATSTRTGPRGNSPLHF. The CDR3 DNA sequence: TGTGCCACCAGCACTAGGACAGGGCCGAGGGGTAATTCACCCCTCCACTTT.